This is a list of T cell receptor beta chains from one sample in a study of cytomegalovirus exposure and HLA in healthy donors. Profiled with immunoSEQ multiplex PCR; TCRdb holds only in-frame clones, not every one. The data hold more than 95,000 clones, with 60% to 80% observed a single time. Sequencing was carried out using PBMCs. All receptors come from a man aged 45-65 years in good health and CMV-seropositive. CDR3s include the opening cysteine and the closing phenylalanine or tryptophan. Each record gives: V gene, clone size, D gene, J gene, CDR3 protein, CDR3 DNA. D genes are given only for firm matches. The size field is filled for only some rows; it gives once, few, many or a size class.

>TRBV4-1|few|TRBD2|TRBJ2-7
CASSQGLAGGYEQYF
TGCGCCAGCAGCCAAGGACTAGCGGGAGGGTACGAGCAGTACTTC
>TRBV30|.|.|TRBJ2-7
CAWSVHGQWVYEQYF
TGTGCCTGGAGTGTACACGGACAGTGGGTTTACGAGCAGTACTTC
>TRBV10-1|.|.|TRBJ2-7
CASSGTEGRPSYEQYF
TGCGCCAGCAGTGGGACGGAAGGGAGGCCCTCCTACGAGCAGTACTTC
>TRBV19|.|.|TRBJ2-3
CASRTLSTDTQYF
TGTGCCAGTAGGACACTGAGCACAGATACGCAGTATTTT
>TRBV9|few|TRBD1|TRBJ2-7
CASSPDRVRNSYEQYF
TGTGCCAGCAGCCCCGACAGGGTCCGAAACTCCTACGAGCAGTACTTC
>TRBV11-1|.|TRBD2|TRBJ2-7
CASSSVVMRLAGRYEQYF
TGTGCCAGCAGCAGCGTGGTGATGAGACTAGCGGGGCGCTACGAGCAGTACTTC
>TRBV5-4|.|TRBD1|TRBJ2-2
CASSLRQGAGTGELFF
TGTGCCAGCAGCCTTCGACAGGGTGCGGGCACCGGGGAGCTGTTTTTT
>TRBV9|.|.|TRBJ1-4
CASSETDTAPNEKLFF
TGTGCCAGCAGCGAGACCGACACAGCTCCTAATGAAAAACTGTTTTTT
>TRBV28|.|.|TRBJ2-5
CASSLGEQYF
TGTGCCAGCAGTTTAGGAGAGCAGTACTTC
>TRBV2|.|.|TRBJ2-1
CASSAKGGARGEQFF
TGTGCCAGCAGTGCAAAGGGCGGCGCACGGGGTGAGCAGTTCTTC